Listed here are 16 T cell receptor beta chains from one sample, sequenced in a study of T cells in localized non-small cell lung cancer. The table came from immunoSEQ multiplex PCR; TCRdb's copy has only in-frame clones and leaves some out. The sample records about 2,500 clones, approximately 33% being singletons. The specimen comprised lung tumor tissue, sampled before any cancer treatment. All receptors come from a man between 40 and 70 years old with stage I lung adenocarcinoma.

Only a few counts were recorded for this clone. V is TRBV15 and J is TRBJ2-7; 10 nucleotides agree with TRBD2. V dropped 2 bases and J dropped 2; count of bases not matched to a gene: 6. This CDR3 is built from 16 residues. Germline V gives CDR1 LNHNV, CDR2 YYDKDF (reference sequence). This CDR3 reads CATSRTSGRVTYEQYF. The CDR3 DNA sequence: TGTGCCACCAGCAGAACAAGCGGGAGGGTCACCTACGAGCAGTACTTC.

V gene TRBV6-8 combines with J gene TRBJ2-2; no clear D gene. The CDR3 length is 13 residues. Looked up from germline, CDR1 is MNHGY and CDR2 is SAAAGT. V dropped 5 bases and J dropped 2 bases, with 6 bases sitting between them. CDR3 amino acids: CASSEDNTGELFF. Here the CDR3 DNA reads TGTGCCAGCAGTGAGGACAACACCGGGGAGCTGTTTTTT.

This clone was seen only a few times. The V call is TRBV9, the J call TRBJ2-7; D uncertain. This CDR3 is 13 amino acids long. Germline V CDR1 and CDR2: SGDLS, YYNGEE. V was clipped by 0 bases and J by 3 bases, with 7 bases between them. The CDR3 protein is CASSVGNNYEQYF. The DNA for the CDR3 is TGTGCCAGCAGCGTAGGGAACAACTACGAGCAGTACTTC.

This chain links TRBV14 with TRBJ2-1; 10 bases line up with TRBD2. The CDR3 sequence is 15 residues long. V was pared by 1 base and J by 9 bases, with 6 bases of the junction left unmatched. CDR1 and CDR2 from the germline V gene are SGHDN and FVKESK. The CDR3 DNA is TGTGCCAGCAGCCAAGGGCTAGCGGGAGTGAGTGAGCAGTTCTTC. It encodes CASSQGLAGVSEQFF.

This chain links TRBV11-3 with TRBJ2-2; 11 bases align to TRBD2. Per germline, CDR1 SGHNT and CDR2 YENEEA. This CDR3 contains 17 residues. Germline trimming cut 5 bases from V and 4 bases from J; bases unmatched to any gene: 9. This CDR3 reads CASSPPGTSGTTGELFF. For the CDR3, the DNA is TGTGCCAGCAGCCCCCCCGGGACTAGCGGTACCACCGGGGAGCTGTTTTTT. Together with reference TRBV11-3 and TRBJ2-2, the CDR3 gives the full variable domain: EAGVVQSPRYKIIEKKQPVAFWCNPISGHNTLYWYLQNLGQGPELLIRYENEEAVDDSQLPKDRFSAERLKGVDSTLKIQPAELGDSAVYLCASSPPGTSGTTGELFFGEGSRLTVL.

The table lists this clone with a few counts. The V call is TRBV6-8, the J call TRBJ2-6; D is unresolved. Trimming removed 2 bases at V and 0 bases at J, with 2 bases between. The V gene's germline CDR1 is MNHGY and CDR2 SAAAGT. CDR3 length: 14 amino acids. The CDR3 loop reads CASSYNSGANVLTF. CDR3 nucleotides: TGTGCCAGCAGTTACAACTCTGGGGCCAACGTCCTGACTTTC.

V gene TRBV29-1 combines with J gene TRBJ1-1; weak D call: TRBD1 (5 bases). This CDR3 has 14 amino acids. V was trimmed by 5 bases and J by 4 bases, leaving 17 bases between them. CDR1 SQVTM and CDR2 ANQGSEA come from the germline V gene. This CDR3 reads CSVLQADSGTEAFF. Written as DNA, the CDR3 is TGCAGCGTTCTACAGGCCGACAGCGGCACTGAAGCTTTCTTT. Drawing the rest from reference TRBV29-1 and TRBJ1-1, the complete variable domain is SAVISQKPSRDICQRGTSLTIQCQVDSQVTMMFWYRQQPGQSLTLIATANQGSEATYESGFVIDKFPISRPNLTFSTLTVSNMSPEDSSIYLCSVLQADSGTEAFFGQGTRLTVV.

This clone was recorded a few times. The chain is built from TRBV11-3 and TRBJ2-3; 11 nucleotides align to TRBD2. CDR3 size: 16 residues. The V segment lost 5 bases and the J segment 3 bases; nucleotides outside the gene matches: 7. Germline CDR1 SGHNT, CDR2 YENEEA. As DNA, the CDR3 is TGTGCCAGCAGCCCCACTAGCGGGAGTCCAACAGATACGCAGTATTTT. This gives the protein CASSPTSGSPTDTQYF.

This clone is medium-sized in the sample. This chain uses TRBV11-3 with TRBJ2-7; D is uncertain. The CDR3 loop spans 15 amino acids. CDR1 SGHNT and CDR2 YENEEA come from the germline V gene. The V end lost 5 bases, the J end lost 1 base, and 15 bases lay between the germline ends. Here the CDR3 DNA reads TGTGCCAGCAGCCCAGAGGCCATCTATTCCTACGAGCAGTACTTC. Protein product: CASSPEAIYSYEQYF.

This clone turned up a few times. CDR3 DNA: TGTGCCAGCATTCCCCGGGACAAAACTCCCTACGAGCAGTACTTC. It is translated as CASIPRDKTPYEQYF. The chain carries TRBV6-8 and TRBJ2-7; maybe TRBD1 (6 bases). This CDR3 is built from 15 residues. CDR1 is MNHGY, CDR2 SAAAGT, per germline. V gave up 7 bases and J gave up 2 bases, with 18 bases separating them.

The chain employs TRBV23-1 and TRBJ2-7, with TRBD1 matching over 12 bases. TRBV23-1 falls under the ORF class, with uncertain function. With 8 bases clipped from V and 6 bases from J, the junction kept 5 bases outside the gene matches. This CDR3 is 13 amino acids long. CDR3 sequence: CASQGQGACEQYF. In DNA, the CDR3 is TGCGCCAGCCAGGGACAGGGGGCGTGCGAGCAGTACTTC.

In its sample, this clone is medium-sized. The chain joins TRBV11-3 to TRBJ2-5, with TRBD1 as a possible D gene (6 bases). Trimming pared 3 bases from V and 3 bases from J, leaving 11 bases between. Germline values: CDR1 SGHNT, CDR2 YENEEA. This CDR3 region has 14 residues. The CDR3 nucleotides are TGTGCCAGCAGCTTCCGGGACACTGAAGAGACCCAGTACTTC. Translation gives CASSFRDTEETQYF.

This clone came up a few times. The chain employs TRBV5-1 and TRBJ2-2, with D maybe TRBD1 (5 bases). This CDR3 is 15 amino acids long. Trimming left V 5 bases short and J 3 bases short, with 14 bases between. CDR1 is SGHRS and CDR2 is YFSETQ in the germline V gene. The CDR3 sequence is CASSKGLRDTGELFF. In nucleotides, the CDR3 is TGCGCCAGCAGTAAGGGGCTCCGCGACACCGGGGAGCTGTTTTTT.

By sample share, this clone is medium-sized. The chain recombines TRBV4-1 with TRBJ1-2; D is perhaps TRBD1 (6 bases). CDR3 length equals 15 residues. The V and J ends lost 0 bases and 4 bases respectively, with 12 bases between them. From germline, CDR1 is MGHRA and CDR2 YSYEKL. The CDR3 sequence is CASSQEEKQGYGYTF. Here the CDR3 DNA reads TGCGCCAGCAGCCAAGAGGAAAAACAGGGCTATGGCTACACCTTC.

This chain joins TRBV19 and TRBJ2-1; tentative D call: TRBD2 (7 bases). The germline V gene encodes CDR1 LNHDA and CDR2 SQIVND (reference sequence). This CDR3 comprises 15 residues. Trimming took 6 bases from V and 0 from J, leaving 12 bases between them. CDR3 amino acids: CASSSGTTSYNEQFF. CDR3 bases: TGTGCCAGTAGCAGCGGGACAACCTCCTACAATGAGCAGTTCTTC.

This sequence joins TRBV18 and TRBJ2-2; D uncertain. This CDR3 is built from 14 residues. Germline CDR1 reads KGHSH; CDR2 reads LQKENI. The V gene lost 0 bases and the J gene lost 6 bases, with 8 bases spanning the gap. The DNA for the CDR3 is TGTGCCAGCTCACCACCTGTCAGGCCCGGGGAGCTGTTTTTT. Protein sequence: CASSPPVRPGELFF.